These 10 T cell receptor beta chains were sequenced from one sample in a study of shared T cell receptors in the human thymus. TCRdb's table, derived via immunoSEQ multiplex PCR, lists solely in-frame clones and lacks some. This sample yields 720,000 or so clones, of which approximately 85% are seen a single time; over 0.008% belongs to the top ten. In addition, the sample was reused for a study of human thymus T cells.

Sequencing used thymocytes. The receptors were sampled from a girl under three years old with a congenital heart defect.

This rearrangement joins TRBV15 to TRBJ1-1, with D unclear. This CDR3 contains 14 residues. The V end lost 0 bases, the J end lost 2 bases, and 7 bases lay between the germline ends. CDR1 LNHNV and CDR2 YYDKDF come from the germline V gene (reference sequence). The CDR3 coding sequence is TGTGCCACCAGCAGAGATTTCGGTAACACTGAAGCTTTCTTT. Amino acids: CATSRDFGNTEAFF.

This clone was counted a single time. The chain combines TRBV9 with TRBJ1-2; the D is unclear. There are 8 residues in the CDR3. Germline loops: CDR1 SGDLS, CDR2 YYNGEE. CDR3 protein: CFLYGYTF. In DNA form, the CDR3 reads TGTTTCCTATATGGCTACACCTTC.

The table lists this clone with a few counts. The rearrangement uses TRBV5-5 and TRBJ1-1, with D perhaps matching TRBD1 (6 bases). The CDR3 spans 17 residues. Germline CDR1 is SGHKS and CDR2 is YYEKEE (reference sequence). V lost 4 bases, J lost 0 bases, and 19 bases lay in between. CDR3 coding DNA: TGTGCCAGCAGCCCGGGCGACAGGTCCTTTTTGAACACTGAAGCTTTCTTT. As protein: CASSPGDRSFLNTEAFF.

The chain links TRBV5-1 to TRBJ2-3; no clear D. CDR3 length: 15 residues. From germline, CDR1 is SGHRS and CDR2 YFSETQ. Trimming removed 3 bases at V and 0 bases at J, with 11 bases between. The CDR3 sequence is CASSSVVLSTDTQYF. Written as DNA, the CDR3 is TGCGCCAGCAGCTCGGTCGTCCTGAGCACAGATACGCAGTATTTT.

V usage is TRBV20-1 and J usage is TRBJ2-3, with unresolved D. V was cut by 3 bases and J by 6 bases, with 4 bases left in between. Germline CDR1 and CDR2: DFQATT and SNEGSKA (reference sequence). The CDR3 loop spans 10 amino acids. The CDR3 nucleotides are TGCAGTGCTAGGCGGGATACGCAGTATTTT. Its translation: CSARRDTQYF.

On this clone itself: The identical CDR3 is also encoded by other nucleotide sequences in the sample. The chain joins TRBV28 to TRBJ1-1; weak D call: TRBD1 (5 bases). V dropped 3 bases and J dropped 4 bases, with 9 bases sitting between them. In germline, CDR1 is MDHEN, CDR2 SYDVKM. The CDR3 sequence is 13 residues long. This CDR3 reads CASSFRGGTEAFF. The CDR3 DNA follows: TGTGCCAGCAGTTTTCGGGGGGGCACTGAAGCTTTCTTT.

CDR3 in DNA: TGTGCCATCAGTTCTCCAGAACTCCGGGGGAAAAATGAGCAGTTCTTC. Amino acid sequence: CAISSPELRGKNEQFF. The chain has TRBV10-3 and TRBJ2-1; weak D call: TRBD2 (6 bases). Trimming cost V 5 bases and J 7 bases, with 21 bases left between them. Looked up from germline, CDR1 is ENHRY and CDR2 is SYGVKD. This CDR3 contains 16 residues.

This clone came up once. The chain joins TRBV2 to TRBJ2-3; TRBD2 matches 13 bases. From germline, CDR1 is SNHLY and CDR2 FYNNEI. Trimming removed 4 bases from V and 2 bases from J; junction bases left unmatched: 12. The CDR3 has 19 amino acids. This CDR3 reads CASSGLAGGRWAHTDTQYF. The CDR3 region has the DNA TGTGCCAGCAGTGGACTAGCGGGGGGTCGATGGGCTCACACAGATACGCAGTATTTT.

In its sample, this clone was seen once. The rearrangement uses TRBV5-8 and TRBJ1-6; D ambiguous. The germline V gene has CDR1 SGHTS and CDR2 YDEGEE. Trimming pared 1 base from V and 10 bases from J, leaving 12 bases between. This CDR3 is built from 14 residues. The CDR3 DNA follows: TGTGCCAGCAGCTTGTTCATGGCGGGGTCACCCCTCCACTTT. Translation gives CASSLFMAGSPLHF.

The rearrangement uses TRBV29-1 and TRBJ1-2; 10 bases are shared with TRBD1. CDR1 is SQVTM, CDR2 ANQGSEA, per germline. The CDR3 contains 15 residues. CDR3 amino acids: CRIGAGTGDNYGYTF. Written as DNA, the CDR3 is TGCAGGATTGGGGCAGGGACAGGGGATAACTATGGCTACACCTTC.